The present T cell receptor (beta chain) was sequenced within a study of technical replicates of blood from a few donors. The germline V gene encodes CDR1 SGHDT and CDR2 YYEEEE. V was clipped by 4 bases and J by 4 bases; unmatched bases: 6. The CDR3 consists of 14 residues. Method: immunoSEQ multiplex PCR; TCRdb's copy keeps in-frame clones and lacks some. The profile shows over 50,000 clones, about 95% of them singletons. The V gene is TRBV5-6, the J gene TRBJ1-1; 8 positions match TRBD1. The material sequenced was T cells isolated from PBMCs. The receptor's source is a human donor in good health. In nucleotides, the CDR3 is TGTGCCAGCAGCGAGGACAGGGCATTCACTGAAGCTTTCTTT. Amino acids: CASSEDRAFTEAFF.